These 26 T cell receptor beta chains were sequenced from one sample in a study of blood T cell repertoires in COVID-19. Some clones are missing from TCRdb's copy, which holds only in-frame ones; the method was immunoSEQ multiplex PCR. The sample lists 130,000 or so clones, 69% seen once, with under 2.5% in the top ten. The material sequenced was peripheral blood. The receptors come from a woman in her 70s with acute or convalescent COVID-19.

The rearrangement uses TRBV15 and TRBJ2-7; the match to TRBD1 covers 9 bases. In germline, CDR1 is LNHNV, CDR2 YYDKDF (reference sequence). V trimming: 0 bases; J trimming: 1 base; junction bases outside the gene matches: 4. CDR3 size: 16 residues. For the CDR3, the DNA is TGTGCCACCAGCAGAGATCAGGGACAGGGATCCTACGAGCAGTACTTC. This sequence encodes CATSRDQGQGSYEQYF.

CDR3 amino acids: CASSSQGTGELFF. The CDR3 region has the DNA TGTGCCAGCAGTTCGCAGGGGACCGGGGAGCTGTTTTTT. The chain employs TRBV5-4 and TRBJ2-2; tentatively, D is TRBD1 (6 bases). V gave up 5 bases and J gave up 5 bases, with 10 bases separating them. The CDR3 spans 13 residues. Germline V lookup: CDR1 SGHNT, CDR2 YYREEE (reference sequence).

The chain is built from TRBV7-8 and TRBJ2-5; 11 bases are shared with TRBD2. The ends lost 0 bases at V and 5 bases at J; junction bases unmatched: 8. The CDR3 sequence is 17 residues long. Germline V CDR1 and CDR2: SGHVS, FQNEAQ. CDR3 sequence (DNA): TGTGCCAGCAGCTTAGCGCGGCTAGCGGGGGGTAGTGAGACCCAGTACTTC. Its translation is CASSLARLAGGSETQYF.

The V gene is TRBV7-2, the J gene TRBJ2-7; TRBD1 is a possible D gene (6 bases). Trimming left V 3 bases short and J 3 bases short, with 9 bases between. The CDR3 contains 13 residues. Germline CDR1 reads SGHTA; CDR2 reads FQGNSA. CDR3: CASSLVDSYEQYF. CDR3 DNA sequence: TGTGCCAGCAGCTTGGTGGACAGCTACGAGCAGTACTTC.

CDR3 amino acids: CASSSLAINEQYF. The CDR3 DNA is TGTGCCAGCAGCTCACTAGCAATCAACGAGCAGTACTTC. V usage is TRBV7-2 and J usage is TRBJ2-7; tentative D call: TRBD2 (6 bases). Germline lookup yields CDR1 SGHTA and CDR2 FQGNSA. This CDR3 comprises 13 residues. Trimming cost V 4 bases and J 5 bases, with 12 bases left between them.

This sequence joins TRBV29-1 and TRBJ2-7; 10 nucleotides agree with TRBD1. The CDR3 runs 15 residues. The J segment lost 0 bases and the V segment lost 3 bases, leaving 5 bases of the junction unmatched. Germline V gene lookup returns CDR1 SQVTM and CDR2 ANQGSEA. Written as DNA, the CDR3 is TGCAGCGTTGACGGGACAGGGGATAGCTCCTACGAGCAGTACTTC. Residues: CSVDGTGDSSYEQYF.

About this clone: One junction end does not reproduce the germline sequence, and a read error may be involved. This chain links TRBV4-2 with TRBJ2-5, with 10 bases fitting TRBD1. This CDR3 has 18 amino acids. Per the germline V gene, CDR1 is LGHNA and CDR2 is YNFKEQ. CDR3 nucleotides: TGTGCCAGCAGCCAAGGCCCGGGACAGGGGAGGTTCCAAAAGACCCAGTACTTC. It encodes CASSQGPGQGRFQKTQYF.

The chain carries TRBV7-3 and TRBJ2-3, with 10 bases matching TRBD2. The CDR3 is 16 residues long. Germline CDR1 reads SGHTA; CDR2 reads FQGTGA. V lost 4 bases and J lost 2; bases outside the gene matches: 6. The CDR3 protein is CASSSSLAGITDTQYF. As DNA, the CDR3 is TGTGCCAGCAGCTCCTCACTAGCGGGAATCACAGATACGCAGTATTTT.

This clone was counted once. This specimen includes other DNA sequences encoding the same CDR3. V usage is TRBV7-2 and J usage is TRBJ2-7; TRBD2 might be the D (6 bases). Germline CDR1 and CDR2: SGHTA and FQGNSA. With 5 bases removed from V and 0 bases from J, the gap between germline ends came to 11 bases. This CDR3 spans 14 amino acids. The CDR3 DNA reads as TGTGCCAGCAGCCCCCGGGGGAGCTCCTACGAGCAGTACTTC. Amino acids: CASSPRGSSYEQYF.

CDR3 DNA: TGTGCCAGCAGCCTTACAGGGGGCAATGAGCAGTTCTTC. Amino acids: CASSLTGGNEQFF. V gene TRBV11-2 combines with J gene TRBJ2-1, with 8 bases fitting TRBD1. The CDR3 loop spans 13 amino acids. J was trimmed by 6 bases and V by 5 bases; bases with no gene match: 3. Germline values: CDR1 SGHAT, CDR2 FQNNGV.

The sample holds many counts of this clone. The chain links TRBV24-1 to TRBJ2-1, with TRBD2 as a possible D gene (6 bases). Trimming pared 9 bases from V and 5 bases from J, leaving 13 bases between. This CDR3 is 13 amino acids long. Germline V gene lookup returns CDR1 KGHDR and CDR2 SFDVKD. The chain's CDR3 is CATGGTLDNEQFF. The DNA for the CDR3 is TGTGCCACCGGGGGGACCCTAGACAATGAGCAGTTCTTC.

The genes are TRBV5-1 and TRBJ2-7; 7 bases fit TRBD1. The CDR3 is made up of 14 amino acids. Looked up from germline, CDR1 is SGHRS and CDR2 is YFSETQ. J lost 2 bases, V lost 3 bases, and 5 bases had no gene match. As DNA, the CDR3 is TGCGCCAGCAGCTCTTCCGGGACAGCCTACGAGCAGTACTTC. Protein sequence: CASSSSGTAYEQYF.

The chain joins TRBV24-1 to TRBJ2-3; D might be TRBD1 (8 bases). The CDR3 has 14 residues. V dropped 10 bases and J dropped 2 bases, with 15 bases sitting between them. Germline CDR1 and CDR2: KGHDR and SFDVKD. In nucleotides, the CDR3 is TGTGCCACGCAGGGGGCGGGGGACACAGATACGCAGTATTTT. Translation gives CATQGAGDTDTQYF.

CDR3 protein: CASSSRLNSPLHF. DNA for the CDR3: TGTGCCAGCAGTTCCCGACTCAATTCACCCCTCCACTTT. The chain carries TRBV2 and TRBJ1-6; D is unresolved. The germline gives CDR1 SNHLY, CDR2 FYNNEI. The CDR3 consists of 13 residues. V was shortened by 5 bases and J by 7 bases, with 9 bases between the two germline ends. The variable domain in full, completed from reference TRBV2 and TRBJ1-6, reads EPEVTQTPSHQVTQMGQEVILRCVPISNHLYFYWYRQILGQKVEFLVSFYNNEISEKSEIFDDQFSVERPDGSNFTLKIRSTKLEDSAMYFCASSSRLNSPLHFGNGTRLTVT.

The chain employs TRBV3-1 (or the pseudogene TRBV3-2) and TRBJ2-1, with 10 bases lining up with TRBD2. This CDR3 has 17 amino acids. Losses at the gene ends were 0 bases for V and 7 bases for J; bases not matched to a gene: 9. Germline V gene sequence: CDR1 LGHDT, CDR2 YNNKEL (reference sequence). DNA of the CDR3: TGTGCCAGCAGCCAAGAATTAGCGGGAGGCCGCGGGAATGAGCAGTTCTTC. Translation: CASSQELAGGRGNEQFF.

This clone was recorded at least ten times. The chain uses TRBV7-2 and TRBJ2-7; D gene unclear. The germline gives CDR1 SGHTA, CDR2 FQGNSA. The CDR3 contains 15 residues. V was shortened by 0 bases and J by 6 bases, with 15 bases between the two germline ends. CDR3 bases: TGTGCCAGCAGCTTAGCGGCGGTGTCAGCCGGCGAGCAGTACTTC. It specifies CASSLAAVSAGEQYF.

This clone occurred many times. As DNA, the CDR3 is TGTGCCAGCAGCTTAGGCGGTCTAACCTACGAGCAGTACTTC. This translates into CASSLGGLTYEQYF. The chain carries TRBV7-9 and TRBJ2-7; D unclear. Germline CDR1 SEHNR, CDR2 FQNEAQ (reference sequence). Deletions cut 1 base from V and 2 bases from J, with 9 bases between. This CDR3 has 14 residues.

This clone was observed a single time. The gene calls are TRBV27 and TRBJ2-7, with 9 bases matching TRBD2. J lost 4 bases, V lost 5 bases, and 9 bases had no gene match. Germline V lookup: CDR1 MNHEY, CDR2 SMNVEV (reference sequence). CDR3 length: 15 amino acids. The CDR3 loop reads CASSPGLAIRYEQYF. CDR3 bases: TGTGCCAGCAGTCCGGGACTAGCCATTCGGTACGAGCAGTACTTC.

This clone was seen more than once but under ten times. The chain couples TRBV7-2 to TRBJ1-2; 7 bases fit TRBD1. This CDR3 spans 14 amino acids. J was trimmed by 1 base and V by 4 bases; bases with no gene match: 3. The V gene's germline CDR1 is SGHTA and CDR2 FQGNSA. The CDR3 is CASSSQGNNYGYTF. In DNA, the CDR3 is TGTGCCAGCAGCTCACAGGGGAATAACTATGGCTACACCTTC.

The V and J genes are TRBV5-1 and TRBJ2-2, with D possibly being TRBD1 (5 bases). The CDR3 is made up of 14 amino acids. CDR1 and CDR2 (germline): SGHRS, YFSETQ. V shed 1 base and J shed 6 bases, with 10 bases lying between them. In DNA, the CDR3 is TGCGCCAGCAGCTTGTGGTCAGGGTCCGGGGAGCTGTTTTTT. It specifies CASSLWSGSGELFF. Combining the CDR3 with reference TRBV5-1 and TRBJ2-2 gives the whole variable domain KAGVTQTPRYLIKTRGQQVTLSCSPISGHRSVSWYQQTPGQGLQFLFEYFSETQRNKGNFPGRFSGRQFSNSRSEMNVSTLELGDSALYLCASSLWSGSGELFFGEGSRLTVL.

The V gene is TRBV21-1, the J gene TRBJ1-6; whether TRBD1, the table's D call, matches the DNA was not checked. TRBV21-1 constitutes a pseudogene. This CDR3 contains 17 residues. The CDR3 nucleotides are TGTGCCAGCATAGGGACAGGACTTAGCTCCTATAATTCACCCCTCCACTTT. Its protein product is CASIGTGLSSYNSPLHF.

This sequence joins TRBV4-1 and TRBJ2-1; D remains ambiguous. This CDR3 has 14 residues. Trimming pared 0 bases from V and 5 bases from J, leaving 8 bases between. The germline V gene encodes CDR1 MGHRA and CDR2 YSYEKL. The CDR3 loop is CASSQEPRNNEQFF. The CDR3 DNA reads as TGCGCCAGCAGCCAAGAACCCAGGAACAATGAGCAGTTCTTC.

This clone was seen a handful of times. The chain has TRBV19 and TRBJ2-7, with D tentatively TRBD1 (6 bases). From germline, CDR1 is LNHDA and CDR2 SQIVND (reference sequence). Trimming took off 6 bases at V and 0 bases at J, with 12 bases between the two ends. The length of the CDR3 is 14 residues. The CDR3: CASSPTGGSYEQYF. DNA of the CDR3: TGTGCCAGTAGCCCGACAGGAGGCTCCTACGAGCAGTACTTC.

This clone was observed at least ten times. Written as DNA, the CDR3 is TGCGCCAGCAGTTCCGGGACTAGCGGGAGGGTAGAGCAGTTCTTC. Translated: CASSSGTSGRVEQFF. The J gene is TRBJ2-1, the V gene TRBV5-1; 16 nucleotides line up with TRBD2. V shed 5 bases, J shed 10 bases, and the junction held 6 bases outside the gene matches. The CDR3 has 15 residues. Germline V CDR1 and CDR2: SGHRS, YFSETQ.

The V call is TRBV18, the J call TRBJ1-5, with a weak D call TRBD1 (6 bases). Germline-derived CDR1 and CDR2 are KGHSH and LQKENI. The CDR3 sequence is 16 residues long. V lost 5 bases and J lost 2, with 16 bases in between. The CDR3 DNA follows: TGTGCCAGCTCAGAACAGGGTCGTGTAGGCAATCAGCCCCAGCATTTT. It codes for CASSEQGRVGNQPQHF.

This chain connects TRBV29-1 to TRBJ2-7, with a tentative D call TRBD1 (6 bases). V lost 0 bases and J lost 0, with 9 bases in between. This CDR3 comprises 14 residues. The germline gives CDR1 SQVTM, CDR2 ANQGSEA. CDR3 amino acids: CSVEEGASSYEQYF. CDR3 nucleotide sequence: TGCAGCGTTGAAGAGGGGGCGAGCTCCTACGAGCAGTACTTC.